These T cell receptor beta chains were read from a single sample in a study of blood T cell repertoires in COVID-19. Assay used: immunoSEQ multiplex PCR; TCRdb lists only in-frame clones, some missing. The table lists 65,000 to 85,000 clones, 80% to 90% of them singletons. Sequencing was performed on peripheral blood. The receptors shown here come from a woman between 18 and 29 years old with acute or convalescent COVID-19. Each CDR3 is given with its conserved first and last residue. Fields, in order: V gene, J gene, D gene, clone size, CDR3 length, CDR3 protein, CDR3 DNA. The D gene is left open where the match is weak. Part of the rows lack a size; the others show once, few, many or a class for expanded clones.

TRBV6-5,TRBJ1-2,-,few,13,CASSYDRGEGYTF,TGTGCCAGCAGTTACGACAGAGGTGAAGGCTACACCTTC
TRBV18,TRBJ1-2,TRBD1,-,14,CASSPADRARGYTF,TGTGCCAGCTCACCCGCCGACAGGGCACGCGGCTACACCTTC
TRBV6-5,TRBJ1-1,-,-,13,CASGRAMNTEAFF,TGTGCCAGCGGGAGGGCGATGAACACTGAAGCTTTCTTT
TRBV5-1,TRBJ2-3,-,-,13,CASSQGPTDTQYF,TGCGCCAGCAGCCAGGGCCCAACAGATACGCAGTATTTT
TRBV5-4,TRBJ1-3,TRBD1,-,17,CASSSGGTGASGNTIYF,TGTGCCAGCAGCTCAGGTGGGACAGGGGCTTCTGGAAACACCATATATTTT
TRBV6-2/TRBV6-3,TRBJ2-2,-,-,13,CASSLLNTGELFF,TGTGCCAGCAGCCTCCTAAACACCGGGGAGCTGTTTTTT
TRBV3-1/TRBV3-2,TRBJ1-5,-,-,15,CASSPYDSTNQPQHF,TGTGCCAGCAGCCCCTACGACAGCACCAATCAGCCCCAGCATTTT
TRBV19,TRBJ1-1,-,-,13,CASRTTGSAEAFF,TGTGCCAGTAGAACAACAGGGAGTGCTGAAGCTTTCTTT
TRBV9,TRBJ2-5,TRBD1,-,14,CASSIGTAQETQYF,TGTGCCAGCAGTATAGGGACAGCACAAGAGACCCAGTACTTC
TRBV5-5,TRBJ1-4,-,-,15,CAPKVGEKRGEKLFF,TGTGCCCCCAAGGTAGGGGAAAAACGAGGTGAAAAACTGTTTTTT
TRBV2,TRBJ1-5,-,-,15,CASSPDRFSNQPQHF,TGTGCCAGCAGCCCCGACAGGTTTAGCAATCAGCCCCAGCATTTT
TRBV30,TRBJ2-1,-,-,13,CALIRWELNEQFF,TGTGCCCTTATTAGGTGGGAGCTCAATGAGCAGTTCTTC
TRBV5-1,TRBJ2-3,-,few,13,CATSSGGTDTQYF,TGCGCCACCTCCTCGGGGGGCACAGATACGCAGTATTTT
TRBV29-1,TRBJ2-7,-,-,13,CSVTGTLNYEQYF,TGCAGCGTAACCGGGACACTTAACTACGAGCAGTACTTC
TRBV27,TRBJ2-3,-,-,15,CASSLGIGGTDTQYF,TGTGCCAGCAGTCTCGGGATTGGAGGCACAGATACGCAGTATTTT